The next 19 T cell receptor beta chains were all read from a single sample in a study of cytomegalovirus exposure and HLA in healthy donors. It was with 60 Vbeta and 13 Jbeta primers that the PCR ran. The protocol was immunoSEQ multiplex PCR, while the TCRdb copy is restricted to in-frame clones and leaves out a portion. The sample consists of around 160,000 clones, around 72% of them appearing once. The specimen was PBMCs. The receptor set was obtained from a man aged 45 to 65 in good health and CMV-seronegative.

There are a few counts of this clone. The chain couples TRBV5-1 to TRBJ1-1; TRBD1 matches at 8 bases. Germline CDR1 SGHRS, CDR2 YFSETQ. Trimming cost V 4 bases and J 1 base; bases outside gene matches: 6. This CDR3 is built from 15 residues. CDR3 DNA sequence: TGCGCCAGCAGCCCTCAGGGACAGGCGAACACTGAAGCTTTCTTT. This encodes CASSPQGQANTEAFF.

The rearrangement links TRBV15 to TRBJ1-2, with 8 bases that match TRBD1. The ends lost 1 base at V and 0 bases at J; junction bases unmatched: 4. Germline-derived CDR1 and CDR2 are LNHNV and YYDKDF (reference sequence). The CDR3 runs to 16 residues. CDR3 DNA sequence: TGTGCCACCAGCAGAGGGACAGGGAGGGCTAACTATGGCTACACCTTC. This encodes CATSRGTGRANYGYTF.

V usage is TRBV25-1 and J usage is TRBJ1-2; D is perhaps TRBD1 (6 bases). Germline CDR1 MGHDK, CDR2 SYGVNS. The CDR3 contains 12 residues. Trimming took 8 bases from V and 8 from J, leaving 15 bases between them. The CDR3 region has the DNA TGTGCCAGCCAGTTGGGAGGGGGAGGCTACACCTTC. It codes for CASQLGGGGYTF.

The CDR3 is CASSSGAQGEYEQYF. The CDR3 DNA sequence: TGTGCCAGCAGTTCGGGGGCACAGGGGGAGTACGAGCAGTACTTC. The chain combines TRBV6-6 with TRBJ2-5; 8 bases align to TRBD1. The end of the DNA aligns better with TRBJ2-7, so the J call may be wrong. There are 15 residues in the CDR3. Germline lookup yields CDR1 MNHNY and CDR2 SVGAGI (reference sequence).

DNA for the CDR3: TGTGCCAGCAGCCAATCGCGGCAGGGTTTGGCCGGGGAGCTGTTTTTT. Translated: CASSQSRQGLAGELFF. This chain links TRBV16 with TRBJ2-2; D might be TRBD1 (5 bases). Trimming stripped 0 bases from V and 6 bases from J, with 14 bases between. The CDR3 loop spans 16 amino acids. Germline values: CDR1 KGHSY, CDR2 FQNENV.

This clone was seen only a few times. V is TRBV25-1 and J is TRBJ1-2; 7 nucleotides align to TRBD1. The ends lost 3 bases at V and 0 bases at J; junction bases unmatched: 4. CDR3 length: 15 residues. Germline assignment: CDR1 MGHDK and CDR2 SYGVNS. CDR3 coding DNA: TGTGCCAGCAGTGATTCCGGGACAGCTAACTATGGCTACACCTTC. Amino acid sequence: CASSDSGTANYGYTF.

The gene calls are TRBV7-2 and TRBJ1-1; 8 nucleotides line up with TRBD1. The CDR3 is 15 amino acids. The trim removed 4 bases at V and 1 base at J, leaving 5 bases unmatched. CDR1 is SGHTA, CDR2 FQGNSA, per germline. CDR3 in DNA: TGTGCCAGCAGCTCCAGGGGGACAGGGAACACTGAAGCTTTCTTT. It is translated as CASSSRGTGNTEAFF.

The chain couples TRBV19 to TRBJ1-2; TRBD1 agrees at 10 bases. The germline CDR1 and CDR2 sequences are LNHDA and SQIVND (reference sequence). The CDR3 runs to 14 residues. The ends lost 7 bases at V and 5 bases at J; junction bases unmatched: 7. The CDR3 here is CASNHRQGAYGYTF. CDR3 sequence (DNA): TGTGCCAGTAACCACCGACAGGGGGCTTATGGCTACACCTTC.

V is TRBV5-1 and J is TRBJ2-5; weak D call: TRBD1 (5 bases). The V gene lost 0 bases and the J gene lost 3 bases, with 12 bases spanning the gap. The CDR3 extends over 15 amino acids. In germline, CDR1 is SGHRS, CDR2 YFSETQ. The CDR3 DNA sequence: TGCGCCAGCAGCTTGGCGGGCAGGGCAGAAGAGACCCAGTACTTC. Translation gives CASSLAGRAEETQYF.

The chain has TRBV19 and TRBJ1-2; 9 nucleotides agree with TRBD1. This CDR3 is 15 amino acids long. Per germline, CDR1 LNHDA and CDR2 SQIVND (reference sequence). The V gene end was trimmed by 6 bases and the J gene end by 4 bases; junction bases not matched to a gene: 9. DNA for the CDR3: TGTGCCAGTAGGCAGACCGGGACAGGGACCTATGGCTACACCTTC. Amino acid sequence: CASRQTGTGTYGYTF.

Note on this clone: The same CDR3 is also encoded by other DNA sequences in this sample. The chain employs TRBV7-2 and TRBJ1-5; 7 nucleotides align to TRBD1. The trim removed 5 bases at V and 4 bases at J, leaving 2 bases unmatched. The germline CDR1 and CDR2 sequences are SGHTA and FQGNSA. This CDR3 region has 13 residues. CDR3 in DNA: TGTGCCAGCAGCCTACAGGGGAATCAGCCCCAGCATTTT. This gives the protein CASSLQGNQPQHF.

The chain joins TRBV2 to TRBJ2-5, with a tentative D call TRBD2 (6 bases). The germline V gene encodes CDR1 SNHLY and CDR2 FYNNEI. The V gene lost 7 bases and the J gene lost 3 bases, with 9 bases spanning the gap. The CDR3 spans 12 residues. CDR3 nucleotides: TGTGCCAGCAATCGCGGGGAAGAGACCCAGTACTTC. This sequence encodes CASNRGEETQYF.

This sequence joins TRBV19 and TRBJ1-2; D is unresolved. The V end lost 7 bases, the J end lost 1 base, and 16 bases lay between the germline ends. Germline assignment: CDR1 LNHDA and CDR2 SQIVND (reference sequence). This CDR3 contains 15 residues. The CDR3 DNA follows: TGTGCCAGTAAATTTCCGAGTGGGAGTAACTATGGCTACACCTTC. This gives the protein CASKFPSGSNYGYTF.

This clone was seen a handful of times. The chain combines TRBV7-9 with TRBJ2-7; maybe TRBD1 (6 bases). The V end lost 5 bases, the J end lost 0 bases, and 11 bases lay between the germline ends. This CDR3 has 14 amino acids. The V gene's germline CDR1 is SEHNR and CDR2 FQNEAQ (reference sequence). The CDR3 here is CASSTLRGSYEQYF. CDR3 nucleotide sequence: TGTGCCAGCAGCACCCTCAGGGGCTCCTACGAGCAGTACTTC. The whole variable domain, filled in from reference TRBV7-9 and TRBJ2-7, reads DTGVSQNPRHKITKRGQNVTFRCDPISEHNRLYWYRQTLGQGPEFLTYFQNEAQLEKSRLLSDRFSAERPKGSFSTLEIQRTEQGDSAMYLCASSTLRGSYEQYFGPGTRLTVT.

This chain links TRBV5-4 with TRBJ1-3; 8 nucleotides match TRBD1. The CDR3 extends over 14 amino acids. From germline, CDR1 is SGHNT and CDR2 YYREEE (reference sequence). V gave up 0 bases and J gave up 5 bases; unmatched junction bases: 1. This CDR3 is CASSLGQGRNTIYF. CDR3 DNA sequence: TGTGCCAGCAGCTTGGGACAGGGGAGAAACACCATATATTTT.

The V call is TRBV7-2, the J call TRBJ1-1, with unresolved D. Deletions cut 3 bases from V and 0 bases from J, with 5 bases between. In germline, CDR1 is SGHTA, CDR2 FQGNSA. This CDR3 is 13 amino acids long. The CDR3 loop reads CASSFQMNTEAFF. The DNA for the CDR3 is TGTGCCAGCAGCTTTCAGATGAACACTGAAGCTTTCTTT.

V is TRBV6-5 and J is TRBJ2-5; D might be TRBD2 (5 bases). Trimming cost V 4 bases and J 2 bases, with 14 bases left between them. The CDR3 sequence is 15 residues long. Per the germline V gene, CDR1 is MNHEY and CDR2 is SVGAGI. The DNA for the CDR3 is TGTGCCAGCAGTTCCCCTTCGGCGGGTCAAGAGACCCAGTACTTC. Protein: CASSSPSAGQETQYF.

The gene calls are TRBV6-1 and TRBJ2-6; D perhaps matches TRBD2 (5 bases). CDR1 is MNHNS, CDR2 SASEGT, per germline. This CDR3 region has 15 residues. V lost 7 bases and J 0 bases, leaving 10 bases between the germline ends. CDR3 DNA: TGTGCCAGCACCACTAGGGTCTCTGGGGCCAACGTCCTGACTTTC. Translating gives CASTTRVSGANVLTF.

V gene TRBV6-4 combines with J gene TRBJ2-1; TRBD2 matches 12 bases. The junction had 8 bases not matched to a gene; V was cut back by 6 bases and J by 5 bases. This CDR3 is built from 16 residues. Germline lookup yields CDR1 MRHNA and CDR2 SNTAGT. CDR3 protein: CASSALAGGPHNEQFF. The CDR3 DNA sequence: TGTGCCAGCAGCGCCCTAGCGGGGGGGCCCCACAATGAGCAGTTCTTC.